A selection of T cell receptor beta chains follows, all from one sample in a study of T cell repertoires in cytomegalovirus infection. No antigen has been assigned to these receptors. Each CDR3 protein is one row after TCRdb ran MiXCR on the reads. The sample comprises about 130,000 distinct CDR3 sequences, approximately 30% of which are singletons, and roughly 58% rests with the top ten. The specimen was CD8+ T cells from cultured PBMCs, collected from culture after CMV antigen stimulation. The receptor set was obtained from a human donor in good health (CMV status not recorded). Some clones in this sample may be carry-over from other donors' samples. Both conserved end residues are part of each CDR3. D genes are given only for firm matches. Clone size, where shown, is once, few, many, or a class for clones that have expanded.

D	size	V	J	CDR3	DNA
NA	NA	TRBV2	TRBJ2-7	CASNAGSPSEQYF	TGTGCCAGCAACGCCGGCAGCCCGTCCGAGCAGTACTTC
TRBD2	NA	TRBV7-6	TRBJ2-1	CASTPRWGGGNEQFF	TGTGCCAGCACACCCCGGTGGGGGGGGGGGAATGAGCAGTTCTTC
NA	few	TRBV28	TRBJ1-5	CASWDPMPTSNQPQHF	TGTGCCAGCTGGGACCCAATGCCAACTAGCAATCAGCCCCAGCATTTT
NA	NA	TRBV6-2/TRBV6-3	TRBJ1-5	CASRDVVNQPQHF	TGTGCCAGCAGAGACGTCGTAAATCAGCCCCAGCATTTT
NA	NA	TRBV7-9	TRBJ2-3	CATESREHIFDTQYF	TGTGCCACCGAAAGTAGGGAGCATATATTTGATACGCAGTATTTT
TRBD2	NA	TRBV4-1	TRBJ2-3	CASSQPLSRGDAVTQYF	TGCGCCAGCAGCCAACCTCTCTCGCGGGGGGACGCAGTTACGCAGTATTTT
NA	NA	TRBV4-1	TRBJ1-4	CASSQGVTSEEKLFF	TGCGCCAGCAGCCAAGGTGTTACTTCGGAAGAAAAACTGTTTTTT
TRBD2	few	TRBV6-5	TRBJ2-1	CASSDGTRLYHEQFF	TGTGCCAGCAGCGACGGGACTAGACTCTACCATGAGCAGTTCTTC
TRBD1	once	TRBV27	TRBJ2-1	CASRSRGLPSQNNEQFF	TGTGCCAGCAGATCGAGGGGGCTTCCCTCCCAAAACAATGAGCAGTTCTTC
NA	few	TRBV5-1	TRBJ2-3	CASSLDPGPDTQYF	TGCGCCAGCAGCTTGGATCCCGGTCCAGATACGCAGTATTTT
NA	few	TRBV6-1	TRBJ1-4	CASSVTQGPINEKLFF	TGTGCCAGCAGTGTCACGCAGGGGCCGATTAATGAAAAACTGTTTTTT
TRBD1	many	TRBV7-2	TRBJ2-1	CASSFIAGAGGSYNEQFF	TGTGCCAGCAGCTTCATCGCCGGGGCAGGGGGCTCCTACAATGAGCAGTTCTTC
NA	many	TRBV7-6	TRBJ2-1	CASSRAGYNEQFF	TGTGCCAGCAGTCGGGCAGGCTACAATGAGCAGTTCTTC
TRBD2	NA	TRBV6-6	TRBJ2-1	CASSYRGGERHEQFF	TGTGCCAGCAGTTACCGGGGGGGGGAGAGGCATGAGCAGTTCTTC
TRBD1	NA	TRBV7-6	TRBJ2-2	CASSAGTGGTGELFF	TGTGCCAGCAGCGCGGGGACAGGGGGGACCGGGGAGCTGTTTTTT
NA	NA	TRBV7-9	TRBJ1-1	CASSLALVVRGDTEAFF	TGTGCCAGCAGCTTAGCCTTGGTCGTTCGGGGGGACACTGAAGCTTTCTTT
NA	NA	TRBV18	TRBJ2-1	CASSPNDDSIPYNEQFF	TGTGCCAGCTCACCAAACGACGACAGCATACCTTACAATGAGCAGTTCTTC
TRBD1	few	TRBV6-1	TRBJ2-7	CASSVKDRLSYEQYF	TGTGCCAGCAGTGTAAAGGACAGGCTCTCCTACGAGCAGTACTTC
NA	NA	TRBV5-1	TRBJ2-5	CASSSRGGGFLQETQYF	TGCGCCAGCAGCTCCCGAGGTGGGGGATTTTTACAAGAGACCCAGTACTTC
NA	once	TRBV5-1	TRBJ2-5	CASSLTRYETQYF	TGCGCCAGCAGCTTGACCCGCTATGAGACCCAGTACTTC
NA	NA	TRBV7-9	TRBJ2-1	CASSDTAGGYNKQFF	TGTGCCAGCAGCGACACCGCCGGGGGCTACAATAAGCAGTTCTTC
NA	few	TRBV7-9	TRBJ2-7	CASSWNHRGGDEQYF	TGTGCCAGCAGCTGGAACCACAGGGGAGGCGACGAGCAGTACTTC
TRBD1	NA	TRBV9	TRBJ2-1	CASSVRDRGLNEQFF	TGTGCCAGCAGCGTCCGGGACAGGGGGCTCAATGAGCAGTTCTTC
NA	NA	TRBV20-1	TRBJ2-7	CSASPKYDSYEQYF	TGCAGTGCTAGTCCTAAATACGATTCCTACGAGCAGTACTTC
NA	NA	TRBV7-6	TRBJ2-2	CASSTPVVGAGTGELFF	TGTGCCAGCAGTACCCCTGTGGTTGGGGCGGGGACCGGGGAGCTGTTTTTT
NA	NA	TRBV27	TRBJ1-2	CASSFGGASDGYTF	TGTGCCAGCAGTTTCGGCGGGGCGAGCGATGGCTACACCTTC
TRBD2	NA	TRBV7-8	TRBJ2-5	CASSLNLAGEETQYF	TGTGCCAGCAGCTTAAATCTAGCGGGGGAGGAGACCCAGTACTTC
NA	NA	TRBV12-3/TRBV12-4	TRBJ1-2	CASSFVQYEGYTF	TGTGCCAGCAGTTTCGTCCAATATGAGGGCTACACCTTC
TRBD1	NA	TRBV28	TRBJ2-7	CASSFLRPGTGAIYEQYF	TGTGCCAGCAGTTTTCTTCGTCCCGGGACAGGAGCCATCTACGAGCAGTACTTC
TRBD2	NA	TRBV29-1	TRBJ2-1	CSVGGGRGVFNEQFF	TGCAGCGTTGGGGGTGGGCGGGGGGTTTTTAATGAGCAGTTCTTC
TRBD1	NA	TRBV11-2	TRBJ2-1	CASSLVGQGDSYNEQFF	TGTGCCAGCAGCTTAGTCGGACAGGGGGACTCCTACAATGAGCAGTTCTTC
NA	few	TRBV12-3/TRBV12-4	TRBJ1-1	CASSRTDGNTEAFF	TGTGCCAGCAGCCGTACGGACGGTAACACTGAAGCTTTCTTT
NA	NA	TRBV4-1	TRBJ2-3	CASSQGKGTDTQYF	TGCGCCAGCAGCCAAGGAAAAGGCACAGATACGCAGTATTTT
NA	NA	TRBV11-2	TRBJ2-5	CASSWTPGETQYF	TGTGCCAGCAGCTGGACCCCAGGGGAGACCCAGTACTTC
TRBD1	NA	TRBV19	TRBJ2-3	CASSIPNRGADTQYF	TGTGCCAGTAGTATCCCGAACAGGGGGGCAGATACGCAGTATTTT
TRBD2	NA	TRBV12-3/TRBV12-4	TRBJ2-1	CASSFLGGSSYNEQFF	TGTGCCAGCAGTTTTCTCGGGGGGAGCTCCTACAATGAGCAGTTCTTC
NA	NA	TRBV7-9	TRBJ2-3	CASSSNRVWSDTQYF	TGTGCCAGCAGCTCAAACAGGGTTTGGTCAGATACGCAGTATTTT
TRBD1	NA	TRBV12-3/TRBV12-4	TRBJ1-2	CASSPGGQGHYGYTF	TGTGCCAGCAGCCCAGGGGGACAGGGACACTATGGCTACACCTTC
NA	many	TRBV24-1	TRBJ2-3	CATSLGHTDTQYF	TGTGCCACCAGTCTGGGACACACAGATACGCAGTATTTT
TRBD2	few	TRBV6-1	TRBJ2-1	CASSAMLAGGPNEQFF	TGTGCCAGCAGTGCCATGCTAGCGGGGGGGCCCAATGAGCAGTTCTTC
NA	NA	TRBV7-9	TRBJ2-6	CASSLASSGANVLTF	TGTGCCAGCAGCTTAGCAAGCTCTGGGGCCAACGTCCTGACTTTC
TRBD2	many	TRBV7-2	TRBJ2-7	CASSLLDSGAYEQYF	TGTGCCAGCAGCTTACTTGACAGCGGGGCCTACGAGCAGTACTTC
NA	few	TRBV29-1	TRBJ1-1	CSVGAGDTEAFF	TGCAGCGTTGGGGCAGGGGACACTGAAGCTTTCTTT
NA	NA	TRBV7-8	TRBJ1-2	CASSSPRGITGATF	TGCGCCAGCAGCTCGCCACGGGGGATCACTGGAGCCACCTTC
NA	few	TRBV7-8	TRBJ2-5	CASSFLGSMVETQYF	TGTGCCAGCAGCTTTTTAGGGTCGATGGTAGAGACCCAGTACTTC
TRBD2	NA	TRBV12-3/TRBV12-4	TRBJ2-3	CASSPLAGVADTQYF	TGTGCCAGCAGCCCACTAGCGGGGGTAGCAGATACGCAGTATTTT
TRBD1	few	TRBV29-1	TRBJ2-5	CSSVGDRGEETQYF	TGCAGCTCTGTTGGGGACAGGGGAGAAGAGACCCAGTACTTC
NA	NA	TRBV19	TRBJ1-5	CASSTSRDSHQPQHF	TGTGCCAGTAGTACGAGCCGGGACTCGCATCAGCCCCAGCATTTT
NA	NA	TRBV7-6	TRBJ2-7	CASSPRGAHEQYF	TGTGCCAGCAGCCCCAGAGGGGCCCACGAGCAGTACTTC
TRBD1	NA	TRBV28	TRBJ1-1	CASSFPATGVENTEAFF	TGTGCCAGCAGTTTCCCCGCGACAGGGGTTGAGAACACTGAAGCTTTCTTT
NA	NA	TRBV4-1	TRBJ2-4	CASSQDLGSSNIQYF	TGCGCCAGCAGCCAAGATTTGGGATCTTCAAACATTCAGTACTTC
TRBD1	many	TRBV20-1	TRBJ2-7	CSAENSGQGRYEQYF	TGCAGTGCTGAAAACTCGGGACAGGGGCGCTACGAGCAGTACTTC
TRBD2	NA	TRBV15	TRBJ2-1	CATSRESSGGYNEQFF	TGTGCCACCAGCAGAGAAAGTAGCGGGGGCTACAATGAGCAGTTCTTC
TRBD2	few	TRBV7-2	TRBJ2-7	CASSLDPGTKAYEQYF	TGTGCCAGCAGCTTAGACCCCGGGACTAAGGCCTACGAGCAGTACTTC
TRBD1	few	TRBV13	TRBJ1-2	CASSFGTAYYGYTF	TGTGCCAGCAGCTTTGGGACAGCTTATTATGGCTACACCTTC
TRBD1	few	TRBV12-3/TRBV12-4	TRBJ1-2	CASSYRDDRDYGYTF	TGTGCCAGCAGTTATAGGGATGACAGGGACTATGGCTACACCTTC
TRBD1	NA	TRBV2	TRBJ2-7	CASSPDGQAYEQYF	TGTGCCAGCAGCCCCGATGGACAGGCCTACGAGCAGTACTTC
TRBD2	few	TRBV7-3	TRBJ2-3	CASSHPASGESTDTQYF	TGTGCCAGCAGCCACCCGGCTAGCGGGGAGAGCACAGATACGCAGTATTTT
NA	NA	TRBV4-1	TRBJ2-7	CASSQMGYEQYF	TGCGCCAGCAGCCAAATGGGATACGAGCAGTACTTC
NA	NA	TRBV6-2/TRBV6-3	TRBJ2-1	CASSYTGQRWNEQFF	TGTGCCAGCAGTTATACTGGACAACGCTGGAATGAGCAGTTCTTC